Listed here are 10 T cell receptor beta chains from one sample, sequenced in a study of blood T cell repertoires in COVID-19 (dated by TCRdb to 2020 to 2021). The library was prepared using the immunoSEQ multiplex PCR assay. In TCRdb, the immuneACCESS table is reduced to in-frame sequences with V and J assigned. These tables do not hold every clone; where another copy was compared, an unresolved V gene accounts for under half, and the others remain unexplained. The sample table shows 150,000 or so clones, and 80% to 85% are seen once. Clones ranked in the top ten supply less than 15% of the sample. The sequenced sample was peripheral blood. The source of these receptors is a man aged 18 to 29 with active or convalescent COVID-19.

V usage is TRBV7-6 and J usage is TRBJ2-1; 7 bases fit TRBD1. The CDR3 runs to 15 residues. The V gene's germline CDR1 is SGHVS and CDR2 FNYEAQ. V gave up 3 bases and J gave up 6 bases; unmatched junction bases: 8. The CDR3 nucleotides are TGTGCCAGCAGCTTTGGTAGGGGGCAGGGCAATGAGCAGTTCTTC. This translates into CASSFGRGQGNEQFF.

The chain carries TRBV2 and TRBJ1-4; the D is unclear. Trimming took off 2 bases at V and 4 bases at J, with 11 bases between the two ends. Per the germline V gene, CDR1 is SNHLY and CDR2 is FYNNEI. CDR3 length: 15 amino acids. The CDR3 DNA reads as TGTGCCAGCAGTGAATTTCGGGGATTTAATGAAAAACTGTTTTTT. Its protein product is CASSEFRGFNEKLFF.

The chain carries TRBV10-1 and TRBJ2-2; D might be TRBD2 (6 bases). This CDR3 has 18 residues. Trimming cost V 2 bases and J 0 bases, with 16 bases left between them. In germline, CDR1 is WNHNN, CDR2 SYGVQD (reference sequence). The CDR3 DNA follows: TGCGCCAGCAGTGAGAGATTGGGGGGTCGCACGAACACCGGGGAGCTGTTTTTT. Translated: CASSERLGGRTNTGELFF.

V gene TRBV28 combines with J gene TRBJ2-3, with 8 bases lining up with TRBD2. In germline, CDR1 is MDHEN, CDR2 SYDVKM. V lost 3 bases to trimming and J lost 2 bases; unmatched junction nucleotides: 4. CDR3 size: 15 residues. CDR3 nucleotides: TGTGCCAGCAGTTTTCTAGCGGGCGACACAGATACGCAGTATTTT. Encoded protein: CASSFLAGDTDTQYF. Full variable domain (remainder filled in from reference TRBV28 and TRBJ2-3): DVKVTQSSRYLVKRTGEKVFLECVQDMDHENMFWYRQDPGLGLRLIYFSYDVKMKEKGDIPEGYSVSREKKERFSLILESASTNQTSMYLCASSFLAGDTDTQYFGPGTRLTVL.

The genes are TRBV5-5 and TRBJ2-7; a possible D gene is TRBD2 (5 bases). With 5 bases removed from V and 1 base from J, the gap between germline ends came to 7 bases. The CDR3 sequence is 12 residues long. CDR1 and CDR2 from the germline V gene are SGHKS and YYEKEE (reference sequence). The CDR3 reads CASSTGSYEQYF. The CDR3 nucleotides read TGTGCCAGCAGTACGGGGTCCTACGAGCAGTACTTC.

The chain links TRBV10-3 to TRBJ2-5, with D perhaps TRBD1 (6 bases). The CDR3 length is 15 residues. CDR1 is ENHRY, CDR2 SYGVKD, per germline. V lost 0 bases and J lost 2, with 10 bases in between. The CDR3 DNA reads TGTGCCATCAGTGAGTCAGTAGGGGGTCAAGAGACCCAGTACTTC. It translates to CAISESVGGQETQYF.

J is TRBJ2-1 and V is TRBV7-3; possible D gene TRBD2, 5 bases. V gave up 5 bases and J gave up 5 bases, with 16 bases separating them. CDR1 and CDR2 (germline): SGHTA, FQGTGA. The CDR3 consists of 15 residues. In nucleotides, the CDR3 is TGTGCCAGCAGCCCCGACGGACTCCCCAACAATGAGCAGTTCTTC. This translates into CASSPDGLPNNEQFF.

This sequence joins TRBV4-1 and TRBJ1-5, with 12 bases aligning to TRBD1. V shed 0 bases and J 7 bases; nucleotides not matched to a gene: 7. This CDR3 is 17 amino acids long. Germline V lookup: CDR1 MGHRA, CDR2 YSYEKL. CDR3 sequence: CASSQDRGTGGEQPQHF. The CDR3 nucleotides are TGCGCCAGCAGCCAAGATCGAGGGACAGGGGGCGAACAGCCCCAGCATTTT.

This clone was seen a few times. V usage is TRBV6-6 and J usage is TRBJ2-1, with a tentative D call TRBD2 (6 bases). CDR3 length: 15 residues. The V end lost 6 bases, the J end lost 6 bases, and 18 bases lay between the germline ends. Germline V lookup: CDR1 MNHNY, CDR2 SVGAGI (reference sequence). The CDR3 nucleotides are TGTGCCAGCAGCGAACCCCCGGGACTCATCAATGAGCAGTTCTTC. Translated: CASSEPPGLINEQFF.

The rearrangement links TRBV5-4 to TRBJ2-2, with TRBD1 matching 9 bases. Germline-derived CDR1 and CDR2 are SGHNT and YYREEE (reference sequence). The CDR3 is 14 amino acids. V was clipped by 6 bases and J by 5 bases; unmatched bases: 5. The CDR3 coding sequence is TGTGCCAGCAAGCCAGGACAGGGGACCGGGGAGCTGTTTTTT. This gives the protein CASKPGQGTGELFF.